This TCR beta chain was observed in a study of T cells after yellow fever vaccination. This clonotype was seen a handful of times. Its antigen is unidentified. Study observations and caveats: The secondary T-cell response peaked on day 5, not day 15, but was weaker. The appearance of a small share of clonotypes in both CD4 and CD8 compartments was observed.

Each CDR3 protein gets one entry after TCRdb re-called the 5' RACE reads with MiXCR. This sample yields about 320,000 distinct CDR3 sequences, of which 9.5% to 15% are seen a single time; around 3% belongs to the top ten. The material was CD4+ T cells sorted from PBMCs, obtained 15 days after the yellow fever booster vaccination. The source of this sequence is a man between 18 and 35 years old who received the YFV17D yellow fever vaccine.

The CDR3 reads CASSWRDRNYGYTF. The CDR3 DNA reads TGTGCCAGCAGCTGGCGGGACAGGAACTATGGCTACACCTTC. The gene calls are TRBV7-2 and TRBJ1-2; TRBD1 agrees at 8 bases. The CDR3 consists of 14 residues. After removal of 4 bases from V and 2 bases from J, the junction contained 3 bases not matched to a gene. Germline CDR1 reads SGHTA; CDR2 reads FQGNSA. The full variable domain, its missing parts supplied by reference TRBV7-2 and TRBJ1-2, is GAGVSQSPSNKVTEKGKDVELRCDPISGHTALYWYRQSLGQGLEFLIYFQGNSAPDKSGLPSDRFSAERTGGSVSTLTIQRTQQEDSAVYLCASSWRDRNYGYTFGSGTRLTVV.